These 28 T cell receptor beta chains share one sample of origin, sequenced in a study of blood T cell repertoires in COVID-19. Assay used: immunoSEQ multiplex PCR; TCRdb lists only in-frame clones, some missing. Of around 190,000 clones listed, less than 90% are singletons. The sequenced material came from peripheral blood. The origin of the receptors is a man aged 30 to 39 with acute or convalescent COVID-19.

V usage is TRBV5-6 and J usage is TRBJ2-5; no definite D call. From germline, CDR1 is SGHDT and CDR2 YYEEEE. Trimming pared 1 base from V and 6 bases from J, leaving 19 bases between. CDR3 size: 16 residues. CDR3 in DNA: TGTGCCAGCAGCTTGAGATCCGGGTCCTATTACAAGACCCAGTACTTC. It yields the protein CASSLRSGSYYKTQYF.

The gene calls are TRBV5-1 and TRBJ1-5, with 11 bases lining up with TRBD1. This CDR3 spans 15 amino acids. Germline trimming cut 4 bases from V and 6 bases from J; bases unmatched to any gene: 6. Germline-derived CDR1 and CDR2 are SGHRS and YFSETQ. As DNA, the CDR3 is TGCGCCAGCAGCCTCGGGGGGACAGGGGGTCAGCCCCAGCATTTT. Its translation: CASSLGGTGGQPQHF. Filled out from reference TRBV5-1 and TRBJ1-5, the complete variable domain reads KAGVTQTPRYLIKTRGQQVTLSCSPISGHRSVSWYQQTPGQGLQFLFEYFSETQRNKGNFPGRFSGRQFSNSRSEMNVSTLELGDSALYLCASSLGGTGGQPQHFGDGTRLSIL.

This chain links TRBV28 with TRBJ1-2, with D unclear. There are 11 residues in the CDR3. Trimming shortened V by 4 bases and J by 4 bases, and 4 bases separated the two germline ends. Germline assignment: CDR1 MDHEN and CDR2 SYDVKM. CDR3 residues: CASSSFYGYTF. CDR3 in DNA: TGTGCCAGCAGTTCCTTCTATGGCTACACCTTC.

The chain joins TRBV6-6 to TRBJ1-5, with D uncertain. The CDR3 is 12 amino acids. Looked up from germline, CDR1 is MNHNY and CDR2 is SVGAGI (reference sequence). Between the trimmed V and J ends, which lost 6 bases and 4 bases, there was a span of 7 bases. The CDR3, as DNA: TGTGCCAGCAGAACAGAGAATCAGCCCCAGCATTTT. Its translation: CASRTENQPQHF.

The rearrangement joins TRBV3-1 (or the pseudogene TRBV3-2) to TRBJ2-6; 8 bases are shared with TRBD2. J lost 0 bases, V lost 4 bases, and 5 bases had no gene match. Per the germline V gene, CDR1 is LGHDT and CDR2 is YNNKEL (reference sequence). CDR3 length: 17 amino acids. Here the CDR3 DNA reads TGTGCCAGCAGCCTACTAGCGGCCTACTCTGGGGCCAACGTCCTGACTTTC. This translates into CASSLLAAYSGANVLTF.

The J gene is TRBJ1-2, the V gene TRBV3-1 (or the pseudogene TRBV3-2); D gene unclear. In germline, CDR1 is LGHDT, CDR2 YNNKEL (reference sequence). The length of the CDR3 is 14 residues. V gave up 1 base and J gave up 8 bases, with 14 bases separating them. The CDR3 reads CASSQGGSPGGYTF. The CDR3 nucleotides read TGTGCCAGCAGCCAAGGCGGATCACCGGGAGGCTACACCTTC.

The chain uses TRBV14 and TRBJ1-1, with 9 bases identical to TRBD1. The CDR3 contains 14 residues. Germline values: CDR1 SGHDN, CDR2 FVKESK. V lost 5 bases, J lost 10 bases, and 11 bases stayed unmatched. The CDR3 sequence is CASSSPRGTGRAFF. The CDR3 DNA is TGTGCCAGCAGCTCACCAAGGGGGACAGGGCGAGCTTTCTTT.

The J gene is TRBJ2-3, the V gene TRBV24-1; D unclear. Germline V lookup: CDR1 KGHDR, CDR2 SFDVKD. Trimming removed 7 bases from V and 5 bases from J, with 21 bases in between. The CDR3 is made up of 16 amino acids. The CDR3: CATSSGPELTRDTQYF. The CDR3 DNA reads TGTGCCACCAGCTCCGGTCCCGAACTGACACGAGATACGCAGTATTTT.

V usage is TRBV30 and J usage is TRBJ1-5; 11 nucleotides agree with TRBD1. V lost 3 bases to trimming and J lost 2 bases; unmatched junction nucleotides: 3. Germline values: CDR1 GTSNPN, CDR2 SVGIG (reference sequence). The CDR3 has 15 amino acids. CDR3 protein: CAWRGTGGGNQPQHF. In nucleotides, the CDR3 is TGTGCCTGGAGGGGGACAGGGGGAGGCAATCAGCCCCAGCATTTT.

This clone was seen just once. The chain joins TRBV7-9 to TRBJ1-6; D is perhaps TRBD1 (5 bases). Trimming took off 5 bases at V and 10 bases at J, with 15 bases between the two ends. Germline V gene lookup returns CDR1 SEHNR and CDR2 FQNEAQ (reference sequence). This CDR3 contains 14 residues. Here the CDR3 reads CASSLEAQGSPLHF. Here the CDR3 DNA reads TGTGCCAGCAGCCTTGAGGCGCAGGGCTCACCCCTCCACTTT. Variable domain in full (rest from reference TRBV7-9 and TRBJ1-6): DTGVSQNPRHKITKRGQNVTFRCDPISEHNRLYWYRQTLGQGPEFLTYFQNEAQLEKSRLLSDRFSAERPKGSFSTLEIQRTEQGDSAMYLCASSLEAQGSPLHFGNGTRLTVT.

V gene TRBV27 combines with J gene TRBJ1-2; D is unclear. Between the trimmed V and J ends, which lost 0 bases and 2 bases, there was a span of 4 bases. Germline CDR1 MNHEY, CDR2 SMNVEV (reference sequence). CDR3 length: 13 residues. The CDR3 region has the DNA TGTGCCAGCAGTTTATCGCGCAACTATGGCTACACCTTC. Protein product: CASSLSRNYGYTF.

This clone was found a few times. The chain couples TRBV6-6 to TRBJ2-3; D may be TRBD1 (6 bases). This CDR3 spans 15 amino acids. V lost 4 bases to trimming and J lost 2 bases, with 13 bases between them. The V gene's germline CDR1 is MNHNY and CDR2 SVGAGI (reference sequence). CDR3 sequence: CASSFPGQNTDTQYF. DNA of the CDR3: TGTGCCAGCAGTTTTCCGGGACAAAACACAGATACGCAGTATTTT.

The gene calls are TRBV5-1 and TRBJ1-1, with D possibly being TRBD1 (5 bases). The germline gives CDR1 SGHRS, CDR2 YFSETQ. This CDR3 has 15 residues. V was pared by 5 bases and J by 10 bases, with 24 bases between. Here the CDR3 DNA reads TGCGCCAGCAGAGCCGGACCGATGCAAGGGGCTGCAGCTTTCTTT. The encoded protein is CASRAGPMQGAAAFF.

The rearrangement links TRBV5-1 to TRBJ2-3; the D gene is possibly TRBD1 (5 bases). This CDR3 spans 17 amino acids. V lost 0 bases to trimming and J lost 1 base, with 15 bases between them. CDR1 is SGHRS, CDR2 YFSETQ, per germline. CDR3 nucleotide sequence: TGCGCCAGCAGCTTGGGACCTAGGAAAGGGGGCACAGATACGCAGTATTTT. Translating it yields CASSLGPRKGGTDTQYF.

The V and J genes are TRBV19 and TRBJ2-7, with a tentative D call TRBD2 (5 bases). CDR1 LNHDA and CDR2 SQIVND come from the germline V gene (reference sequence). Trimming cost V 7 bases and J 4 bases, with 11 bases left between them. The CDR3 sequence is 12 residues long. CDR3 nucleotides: TGTGCCAGTACGGACGGAGGATACGAGCAGTACTTC. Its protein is CASTDGGYEQYF. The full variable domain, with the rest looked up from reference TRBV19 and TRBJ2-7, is DGGITQSPKYLFRKEGQNVTLSCEQNLNHDAMYWYRQDPGQGLRLIYYSQIVNDFQKGDIAEGYSVSREKKESFPLTVTSAQKNPTAFYLCASTDGGYEQYFGPGTRLTVT.

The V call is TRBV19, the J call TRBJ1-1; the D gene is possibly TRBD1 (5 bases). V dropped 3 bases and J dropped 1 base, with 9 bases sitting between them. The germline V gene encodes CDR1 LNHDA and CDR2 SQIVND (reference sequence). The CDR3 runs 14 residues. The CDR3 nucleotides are TGTGCCAGTAGTATCAGTGACAGGAACACTGAAGCTTTCTTT. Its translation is CASSISDRNTEAFF. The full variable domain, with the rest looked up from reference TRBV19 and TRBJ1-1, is DGGITQSPKYLFRKEGQNVTLSCEQNLNHDAMYWYRQDPGQGLRLIYYSQIVNDFQKGDIAEGYSVSREKKESFPLTVTSAQKNPTAFYLCASSISDRNTEAFFGQGTRLTVV.

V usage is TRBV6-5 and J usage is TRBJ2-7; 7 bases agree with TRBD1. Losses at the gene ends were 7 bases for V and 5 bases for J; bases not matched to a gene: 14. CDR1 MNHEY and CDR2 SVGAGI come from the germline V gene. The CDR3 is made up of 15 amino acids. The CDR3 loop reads CASTSTTPGGDEQYF. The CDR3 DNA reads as TGTGCCAGCACCTCAACCACGCCAGGGGGAGACGAGCAGTACTTC.

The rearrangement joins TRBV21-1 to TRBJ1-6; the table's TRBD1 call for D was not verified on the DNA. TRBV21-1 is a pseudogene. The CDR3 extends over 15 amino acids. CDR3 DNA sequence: TGTGCCAGCAGCCTGGGGACAGGGGGTCCTTCACCCCTCCACTTT. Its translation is CASSLGTGGPSPLHF.

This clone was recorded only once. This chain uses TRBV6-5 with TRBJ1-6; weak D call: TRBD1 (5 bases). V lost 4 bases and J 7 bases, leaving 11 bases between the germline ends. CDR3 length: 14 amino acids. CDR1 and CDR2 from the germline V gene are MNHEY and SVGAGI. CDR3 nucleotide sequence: TGTGCCAGCAGTTCGGGACTGGCGAATTCACCCCTCCACTTT. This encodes CASSSGLANSPLHF.

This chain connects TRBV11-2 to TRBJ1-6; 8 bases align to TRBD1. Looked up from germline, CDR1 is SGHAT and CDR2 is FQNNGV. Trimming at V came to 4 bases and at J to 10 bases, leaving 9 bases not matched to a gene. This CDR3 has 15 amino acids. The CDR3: CASSSAGRGQSPLHF. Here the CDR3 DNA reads TGTGCCAGCAGCTCGGCGGGCAGGGGGCAATCACCCCTCCACTTT.

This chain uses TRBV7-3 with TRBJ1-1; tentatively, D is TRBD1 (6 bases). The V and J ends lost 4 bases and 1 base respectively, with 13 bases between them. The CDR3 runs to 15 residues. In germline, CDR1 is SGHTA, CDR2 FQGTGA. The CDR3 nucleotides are TGTGCCAGCAGCTCCTTCAGGGGAAAGAACACTGAAGCTTTCTTT. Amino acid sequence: CASSSFRGKNTEAFF.

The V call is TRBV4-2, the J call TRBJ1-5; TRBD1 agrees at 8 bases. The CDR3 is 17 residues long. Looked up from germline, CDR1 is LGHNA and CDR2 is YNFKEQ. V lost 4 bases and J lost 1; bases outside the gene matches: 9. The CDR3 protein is CASSLATGDLSNQPQHF. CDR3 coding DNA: TGTGCCAGCAGCCTGGCGACAGGGGACTTGAGCAATCAGCCCCAGCATTTT.

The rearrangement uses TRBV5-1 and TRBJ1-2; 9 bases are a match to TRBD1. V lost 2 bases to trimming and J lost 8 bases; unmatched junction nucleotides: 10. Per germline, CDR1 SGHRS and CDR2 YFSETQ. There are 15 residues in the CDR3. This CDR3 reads CASSFGTGQMGGYTF. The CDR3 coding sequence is TGCGCCAGCAGCTTCGGGACAGGGCAGATGGGGGGCTACACCTTC.

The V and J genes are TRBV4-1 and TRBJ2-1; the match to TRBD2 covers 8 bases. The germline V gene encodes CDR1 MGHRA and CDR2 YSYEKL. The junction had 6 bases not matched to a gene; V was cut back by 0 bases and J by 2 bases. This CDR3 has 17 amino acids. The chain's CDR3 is CASSQDQVAGPYNEQFF. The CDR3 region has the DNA TGCGCCAGCAGCCAAGATCAAGTAGCGGGACCCTACAATGAGCAGTTCTTC.

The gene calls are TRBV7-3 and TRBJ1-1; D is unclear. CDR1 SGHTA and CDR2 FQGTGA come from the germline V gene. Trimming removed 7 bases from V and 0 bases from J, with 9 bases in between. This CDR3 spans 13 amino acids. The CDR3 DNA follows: TGTGCCAGCAAGAGAGGGCTGAACACTGAAGCTTTCTTT. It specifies CASKRGLNTEAFF.

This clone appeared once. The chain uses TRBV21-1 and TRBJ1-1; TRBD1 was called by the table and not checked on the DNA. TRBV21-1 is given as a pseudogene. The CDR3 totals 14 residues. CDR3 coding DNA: TGTGCCAGCAGCAACTCCGACAGGAGACGCGAAGCTTTCTTT. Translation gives CASSNSDRRREAFF.

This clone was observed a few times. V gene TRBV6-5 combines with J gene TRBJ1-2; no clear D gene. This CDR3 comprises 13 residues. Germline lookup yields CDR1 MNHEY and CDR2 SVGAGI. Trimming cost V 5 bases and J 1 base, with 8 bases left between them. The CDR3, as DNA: TGTGCCAGCAGTACGGGGTTTAACTATGGCTACACCTTC. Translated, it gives CASSTGFNYGYTF.

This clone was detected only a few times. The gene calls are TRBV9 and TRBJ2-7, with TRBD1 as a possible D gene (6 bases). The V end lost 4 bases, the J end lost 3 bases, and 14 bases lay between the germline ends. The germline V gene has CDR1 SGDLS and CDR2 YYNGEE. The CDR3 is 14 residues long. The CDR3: CASSPKTGVYEQYF. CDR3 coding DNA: TGTGCCAGCAGCCCTAAGACAGGAGTCTACGAGCAGTACTTC.